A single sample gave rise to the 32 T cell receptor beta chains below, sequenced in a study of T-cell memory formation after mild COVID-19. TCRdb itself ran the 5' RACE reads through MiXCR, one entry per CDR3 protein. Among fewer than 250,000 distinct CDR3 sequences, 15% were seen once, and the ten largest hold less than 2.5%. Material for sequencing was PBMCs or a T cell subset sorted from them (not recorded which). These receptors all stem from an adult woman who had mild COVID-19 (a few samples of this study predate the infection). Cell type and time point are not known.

The CDR3 DNA follows: TGTGCCAGCAGCCAACCCAGGGGCGGCTACACTGAAGCTTTCTTT. Its translation: CASSQPRGGYTEAFF. This rearrangement joins TRBV3-1 to TRBJ1-1; weak D call: TRBD1 (6 bases). The CDR3 consists of 15 residues. Germline CDR1 is LGHDT and CDR2 is YNNKEL (reference sequence). The ends were cut back, 2 bases at V and 3 bases at J, with 13 bases in the middle.

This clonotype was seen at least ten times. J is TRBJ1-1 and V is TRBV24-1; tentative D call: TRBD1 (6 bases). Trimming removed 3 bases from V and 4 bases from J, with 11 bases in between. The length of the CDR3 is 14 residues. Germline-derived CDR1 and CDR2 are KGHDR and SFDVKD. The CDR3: CATSDPTGLTEAFF. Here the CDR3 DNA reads TGTGCCACCAGTGATCCGACAGGCCTCACTGAAGCTTTCTTT.

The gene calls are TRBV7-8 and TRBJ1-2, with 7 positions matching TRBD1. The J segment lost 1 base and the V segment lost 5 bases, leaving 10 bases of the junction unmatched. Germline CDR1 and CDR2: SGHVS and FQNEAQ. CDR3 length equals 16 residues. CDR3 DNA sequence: TGTGCCAGCAGCCAAACTGGACAGGCGATTAACTATGGCTACACCTTC. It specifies CASSQTGQAINYGYTF.

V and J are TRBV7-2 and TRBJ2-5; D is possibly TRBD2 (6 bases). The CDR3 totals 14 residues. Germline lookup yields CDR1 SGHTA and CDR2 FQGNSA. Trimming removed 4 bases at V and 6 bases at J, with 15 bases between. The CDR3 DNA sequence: TGTGCCAGCAGCTCTGGACTAAAAGGACAGACCCAGTACTTC. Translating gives CASSSGLKGQTQYF.

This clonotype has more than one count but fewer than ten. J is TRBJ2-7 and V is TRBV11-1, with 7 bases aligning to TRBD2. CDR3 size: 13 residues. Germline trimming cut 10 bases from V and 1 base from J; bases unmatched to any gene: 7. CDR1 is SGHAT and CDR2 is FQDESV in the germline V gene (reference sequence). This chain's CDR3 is CANWEGLSYEQYF. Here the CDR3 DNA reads TGTGCCAACTGGGAGGGGCTGTCCTACGAGCAGTACTTC.

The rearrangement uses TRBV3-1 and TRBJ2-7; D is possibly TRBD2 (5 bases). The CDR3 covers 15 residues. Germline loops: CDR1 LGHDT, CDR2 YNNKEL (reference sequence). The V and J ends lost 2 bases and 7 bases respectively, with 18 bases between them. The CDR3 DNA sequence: TGTGCCAGCAGCCAACGTCAGGCCCGGGGTCTAGAGCAGTACTTC. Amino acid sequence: CASSQRQARGLEQYF.

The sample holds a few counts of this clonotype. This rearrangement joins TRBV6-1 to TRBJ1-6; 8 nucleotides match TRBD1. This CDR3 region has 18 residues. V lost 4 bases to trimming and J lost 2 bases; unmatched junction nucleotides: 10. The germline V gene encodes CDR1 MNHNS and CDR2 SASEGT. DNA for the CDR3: TGTGCCAGCAGTGGCTTCGGGACAGGAGGTACCTATAATTCACCCCTCCACTTT. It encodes CASSGFGTGGTYNSPLHF.

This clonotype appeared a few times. The CDR3 DNA sequence: TGTGCCAGCAGCACGAGTCGGACTAGCGGGATTTTATGCTCCTACAATGAGCAGTTCTTC. It is translated as CASSTSRTSGILCSYNEQFF. The chain carries TRBV21-1 and TRBJ2-1; the table's TRBD2 call for D was not verified on the DNA. TRBV21-1 is a listed pseudogene. This CDR3 contains 20 residues.

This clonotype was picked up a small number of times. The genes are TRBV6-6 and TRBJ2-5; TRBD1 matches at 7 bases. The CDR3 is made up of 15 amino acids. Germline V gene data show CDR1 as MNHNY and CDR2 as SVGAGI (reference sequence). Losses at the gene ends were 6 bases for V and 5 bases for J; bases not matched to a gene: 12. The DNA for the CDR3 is TGTGCCAGCAGAAACACAGGGGATACGTTCGAGACCCAGTACTTC. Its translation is CASRNTGDTFETQYF.

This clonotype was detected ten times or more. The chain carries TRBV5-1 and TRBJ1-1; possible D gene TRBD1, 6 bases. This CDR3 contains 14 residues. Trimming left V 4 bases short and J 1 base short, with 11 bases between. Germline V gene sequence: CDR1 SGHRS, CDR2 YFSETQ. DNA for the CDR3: TGCGCCAGCAGCCCTTGGGACAAGAACACTGAAGCTTTCTTT. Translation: CASSPWDKNTEAFF.

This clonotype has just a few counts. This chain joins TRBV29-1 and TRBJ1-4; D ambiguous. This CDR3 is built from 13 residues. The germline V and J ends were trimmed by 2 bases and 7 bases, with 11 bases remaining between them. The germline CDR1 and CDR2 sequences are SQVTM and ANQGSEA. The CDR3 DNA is TGCAGCGTTGAAAAAAGCGGGTCTGAAAAACTGTTTTTT. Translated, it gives CSVEKSGSEKLFF.

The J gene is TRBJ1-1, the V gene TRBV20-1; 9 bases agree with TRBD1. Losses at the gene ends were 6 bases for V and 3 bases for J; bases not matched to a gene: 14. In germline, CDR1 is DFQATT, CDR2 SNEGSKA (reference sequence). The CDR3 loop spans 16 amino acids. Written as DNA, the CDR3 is TGCAGTGCCAGAACGAAACTACAGGGGGCCTACACTGAAGCTTTCTTT. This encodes CSARTKLQGAYTEAFF.

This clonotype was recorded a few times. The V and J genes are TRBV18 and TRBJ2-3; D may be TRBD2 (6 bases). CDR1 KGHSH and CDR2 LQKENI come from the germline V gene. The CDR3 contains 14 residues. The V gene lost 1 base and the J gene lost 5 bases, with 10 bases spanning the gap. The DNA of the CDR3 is TGTGCCAGCTCACCACGCGGGAACCGAGATACGCAGTATTTT. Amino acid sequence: CASSPRGNRDTQYF.

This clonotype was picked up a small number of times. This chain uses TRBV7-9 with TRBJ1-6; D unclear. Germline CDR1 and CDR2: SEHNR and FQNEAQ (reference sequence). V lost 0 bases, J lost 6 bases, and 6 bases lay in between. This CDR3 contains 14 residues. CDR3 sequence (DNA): TGTGCCAGCAGCTTAGCGGCAGCTAATTCACCCCTCCACTTT. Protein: CASSLAAANSPLHF.

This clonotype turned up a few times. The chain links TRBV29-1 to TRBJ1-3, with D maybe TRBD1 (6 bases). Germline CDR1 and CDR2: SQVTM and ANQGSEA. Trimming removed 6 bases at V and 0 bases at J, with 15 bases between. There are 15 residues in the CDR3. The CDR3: CSVATQGISGNTIYF. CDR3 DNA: TGCAGCGTGGCTACACAGGGAATCTCTGGAAACACCATATATTTT.

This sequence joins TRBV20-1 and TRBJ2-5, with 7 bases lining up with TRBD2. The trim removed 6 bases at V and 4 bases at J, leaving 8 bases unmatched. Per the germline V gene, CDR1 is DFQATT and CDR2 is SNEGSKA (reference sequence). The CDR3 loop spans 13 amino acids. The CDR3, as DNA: TGCAGTGCCCGGCGGGAGAGGGGAGAGACCCAGTACTTC. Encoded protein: CSARRERGETQYF.

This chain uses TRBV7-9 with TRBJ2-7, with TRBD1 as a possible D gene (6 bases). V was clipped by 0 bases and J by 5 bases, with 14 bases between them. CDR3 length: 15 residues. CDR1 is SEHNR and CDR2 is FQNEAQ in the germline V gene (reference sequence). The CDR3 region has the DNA TGTGCCAGCAGCTTAGCGGCAGGGGTCCGACACGAGCAGTACTTC. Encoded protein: CASSLAAGVRHEQYF.

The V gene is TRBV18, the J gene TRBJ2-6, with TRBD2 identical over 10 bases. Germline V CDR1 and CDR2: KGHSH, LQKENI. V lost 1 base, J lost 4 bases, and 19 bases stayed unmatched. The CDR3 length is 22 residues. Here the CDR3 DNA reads TGTGCCAGCTCACCACTGGGGGGTGGACTAGCGGTCGGAGGCTCGGGGGCCAACGTCCTGACTTTC. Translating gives CASSPLGGGLAVGGSGANVLTF.

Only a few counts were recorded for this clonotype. The chain's CDR3 is CASSQQNNYGYTF. For the CDR3, the DNA is TGTGCCAGCAGCCAACAGAACAACTATGGCTACACCTTC. This sequence joins TRBV3-1 and TRBJ1-2; D is undetermined. This CDR3 has 13 residues. Germline CDR1 and CDR2: LGHDT and YNNKEL (reference sequence). V lost 2 bases to trimming and J lost 2 bases, with 6 bases between them.

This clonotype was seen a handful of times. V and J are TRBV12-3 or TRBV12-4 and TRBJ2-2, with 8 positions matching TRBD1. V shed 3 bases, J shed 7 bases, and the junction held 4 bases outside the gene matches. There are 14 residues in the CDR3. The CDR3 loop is CASSFQGAIGELFF. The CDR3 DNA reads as TGTGCCAGCAGTTTCCAGGGGGCCATCGGGGAGCTGTTTTTT.

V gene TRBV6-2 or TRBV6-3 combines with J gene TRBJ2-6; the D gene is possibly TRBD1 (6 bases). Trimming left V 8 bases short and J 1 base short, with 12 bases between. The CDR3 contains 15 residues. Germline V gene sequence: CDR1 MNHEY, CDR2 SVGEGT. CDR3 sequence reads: CASGRGGSGANVLTF. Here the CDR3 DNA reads TGTGCCAGCGGACGAGGGGGTTCTGGGGCCAACGTCCTGACTTTC.

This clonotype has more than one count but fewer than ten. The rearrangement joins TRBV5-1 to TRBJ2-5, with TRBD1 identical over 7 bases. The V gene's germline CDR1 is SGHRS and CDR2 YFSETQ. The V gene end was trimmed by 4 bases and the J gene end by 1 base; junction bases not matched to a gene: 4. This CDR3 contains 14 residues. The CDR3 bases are TGCGCCAGCAGCCGGGACAGAATCCAAGAGACCCAGTACTTC. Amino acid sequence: CASSRDRIQETQYF.

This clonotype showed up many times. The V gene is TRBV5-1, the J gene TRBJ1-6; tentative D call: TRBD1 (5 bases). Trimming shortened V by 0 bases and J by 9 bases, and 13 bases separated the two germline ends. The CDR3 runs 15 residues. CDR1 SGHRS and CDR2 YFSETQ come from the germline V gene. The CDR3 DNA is TGCGCCAGCAGCTTGGCTCCGGACAAGAGTTCACCCCTCCACTTT. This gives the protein CASSLAPDKSSPLHF. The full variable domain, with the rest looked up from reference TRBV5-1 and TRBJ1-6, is KAGVTQTPRYLIKTRGQQVTLSCSPISGHRSVSWYQQTPGQGLQFLFEYFSETQRNKGNFPGRFSGRQFSNSRSEMNVSTLELGDSALYLCASSLAPDKSSPLHFGNGTRLTVT.

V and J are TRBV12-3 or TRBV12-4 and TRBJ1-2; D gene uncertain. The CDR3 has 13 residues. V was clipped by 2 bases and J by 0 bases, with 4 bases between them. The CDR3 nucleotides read TGTGCCAGCAGTTTAACATCTAACTATGGCTACACCTTC. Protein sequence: CASSLTSNYGYTF.

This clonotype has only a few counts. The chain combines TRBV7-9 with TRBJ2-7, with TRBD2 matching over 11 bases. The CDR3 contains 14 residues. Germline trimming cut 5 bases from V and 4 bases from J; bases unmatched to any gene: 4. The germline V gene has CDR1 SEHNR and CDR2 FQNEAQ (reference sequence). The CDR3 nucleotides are TGTGCCAGCAGCCACTCTAGCGGGAGGTACGAGCAGTACTTC. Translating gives CASSHSSGRYEQYF.

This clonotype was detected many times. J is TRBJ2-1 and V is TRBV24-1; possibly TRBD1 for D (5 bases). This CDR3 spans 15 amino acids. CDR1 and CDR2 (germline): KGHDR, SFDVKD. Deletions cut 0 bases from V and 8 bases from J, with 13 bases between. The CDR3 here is CATSDLGSKGHEQFF. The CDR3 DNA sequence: TGTGCCACCAGTGATTTGGGCAGCAAGGGGCATGAGCAGTTCTTC.

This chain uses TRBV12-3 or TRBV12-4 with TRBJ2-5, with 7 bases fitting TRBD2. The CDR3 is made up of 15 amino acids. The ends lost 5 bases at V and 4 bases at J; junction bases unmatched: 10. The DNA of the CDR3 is TGTGCCAGCAGTCCTAGCGGAACCCTCCCAGAGACCCAGTACTTC. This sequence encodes CASSPSGTLPETQYF.

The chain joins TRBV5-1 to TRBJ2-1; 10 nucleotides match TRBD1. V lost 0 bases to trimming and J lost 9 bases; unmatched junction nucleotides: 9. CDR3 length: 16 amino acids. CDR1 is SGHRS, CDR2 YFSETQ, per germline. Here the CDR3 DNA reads TGCGCCAGCAGCTTGGGTGGGACAGGGGTTTTCGGTGAGCAGTTCTTC. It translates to CASSLGGTGVFGEQFF.

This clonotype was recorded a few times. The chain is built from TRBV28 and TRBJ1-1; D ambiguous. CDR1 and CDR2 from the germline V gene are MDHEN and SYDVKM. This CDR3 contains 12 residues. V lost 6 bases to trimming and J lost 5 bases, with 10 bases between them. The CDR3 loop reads CASRDGKTEAFF. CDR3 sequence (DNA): TGTGCCAGCAGGGACGGGAAAACTGAAGCTTTCTTT.

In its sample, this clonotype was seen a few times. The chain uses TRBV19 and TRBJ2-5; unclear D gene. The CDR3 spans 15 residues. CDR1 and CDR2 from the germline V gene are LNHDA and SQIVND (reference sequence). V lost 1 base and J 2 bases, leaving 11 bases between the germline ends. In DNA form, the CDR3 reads TGTGCCAGTAGTATAGGGCTGATGGGGCAAGAGACCCAGTACTTC. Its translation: CASSIGLMGQETQYF.

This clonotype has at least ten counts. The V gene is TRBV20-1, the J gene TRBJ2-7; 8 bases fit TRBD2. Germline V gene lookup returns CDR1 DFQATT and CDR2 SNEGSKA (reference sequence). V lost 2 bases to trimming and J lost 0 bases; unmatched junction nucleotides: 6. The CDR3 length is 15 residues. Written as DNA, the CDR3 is TGCAGTGCTAGACATAGCGGGAAGAGCTCCTACGAGCAGTACTTC. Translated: CSARHSGKSSYEQYF.

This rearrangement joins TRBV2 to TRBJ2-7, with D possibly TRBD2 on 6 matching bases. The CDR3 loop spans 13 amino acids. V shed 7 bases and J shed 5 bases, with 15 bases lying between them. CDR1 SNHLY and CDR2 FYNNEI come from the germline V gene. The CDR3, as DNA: TGTGCCAGCACCCCGGGGGAGGTCCACGAGCAGTACTTC. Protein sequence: CASTPGEVHEQYF.